A selection of T cell receptor beta chains follows, all from one sample in a study of blood T cell repertoires in COVID-19. The repertoire was sequenced with immunoSEQ multiplex PCR; TCRdb's copy has only in-frame clones and lacks some. The sample records around 160,000 clones, roughly four fifths being singletons. What was sequenced was peripheral blood. These receptors were collected from a human donor with acute or convalescent COVID-19. The donor label of this sample is uncertain. Both conserved end residues are part of each CDR3. Fields, in order: CDR3 length, clone size, V gene, J gene, D gene, CDR3 protein. D genes are given only for firm matches. A clone size is listed for some rows: how often the clone was seen (once, few, many), or a class if it is expanded.

len: 14
abundance: -
v_gene: TRBV19
j_gene: TRBJ2-7
d_gene: TRBD1
CDR3aa: CASTRTGTSYEQYF

len: 14
abundance: few
v_gene: TRBV3-1/TRBV3-2
j_gene: TRBJ1-4
d_gene: -
CDR3aa: CASSPRQTNEKLFF

len: 15
abundance: many
v_gene: TRBV11-2
j_gene: TRBJ1-6
d_gene: -
CDR3aa: CASSPFAGENSPLHF

len: 12
abundance: once
v_gene: TRBV29-1
j_gene: TRBJ1-1
d_gene: -
CDR3aa: CSVGGVNTEAFF

len: 13
abundance: -
v_gene: TRBV27
j_gene: TRBJ2-5
d_gene: TRBD1
CDR3aa: CASCRDRGETQYF

len: 15
abundance: -
v_gene: TRBV11-2
j_gene: TRBJ1-6
d_gene: -
CDR3aa: CASSLVAGFNSPLHF

len: 15
abundance: -
v_gene: TRBV2
j_gene: TRBJ1-6
d_gene: -
CDR3aa: CASSELWSIRSPLHF

len: 15
abundance: -
v_gene: TRBV5-1
j_gene: TRBJ2-3
d_gene: TRBD2
CDR3aa: CASSFERGGEDTQYF

len: 14
abundance: -
v_gene: TRBV5-6
j_gene: TRBJ2-1
d_gene: -
CDR3aa: CASSIPRAYNEQFF

len: 14
abundance: -
v_gene: TRBV30
j_gene: TRBJ1-2
d_gene: -
CDR3aa: CAWSVLSQAGGYTF

len: 16
abundance: -
v_gene: TRBV7-2
j_gene: TRBJ2-7
d_gene: TRBD1
CDR3aa: CASSLGGTGGWEEQYF

len: 13
abundance: -
v_gene: TRBV14
j_gene: TRBJ2-5
d_gene: -
CDR3aa: CASSRSRSETQYF

len: 14
abundance: once
v_gene: TRBV5-1
j_gene: TRBJ2-3
d_gene: -
CDR3aa: CASSFGGGADTQYF

len: 13
abundance: few
v_gene: TRBV30
j_gene: TRBJ2-2
d_gene: -
CDR3aa: CAWSVQGPGELFF

len: 14
abundance: -
v_gene: TRBV5-1
j_gene: TRBJ1-6
d_gene: TRBD1
CDR3aa: CASRRGRENSPLHF

len: 15
abundance: -
v_gene: TRBV6-4
j_gene: TRBJ2-1
d_gene: TRBD1
CDR3aa: CASSDTGGRYNEQFF

len: 15
abundance: -
v_gene: TRBV29-1
j_gene: TRBJ2-1
d_gene: TRBD2
CDR3aa: CSVDTSGEPYNEQFF

len: 13
abundance: few
v_gene: TRBV5-1
j_gene: TRBJ2-5
d_gene: TRBD1
CDR3aa: CASRTGGEETQYF

len: 17
abundance: -
v_gene: TRBV11-2
j_gene: TRBJ2-7
d_gene: -
CDR3aa: CASSLDLGGAGTYEQYF

len: 12
abundance: -
v_gene: TRBV19
j_gene: TRBJ1-2
d_gene: -
CDR3aa: CASSVRDYGYTF

len: 17
abundance: -
v_gene: TRBV19
j_gene: TRBJ1-2
d_gene: -
CDR3aa: CASRSPHRQESDYGYTF

len: 14
abundance: -
v_gene: TRBV13
j_gene: TRBJ1-2
d_gene: -
CDR3aa: CASSSRDNNYGYTF

len: 14
abundance: -
v_gene: TRBV7-3
j_gene: TRBJ2-5
d_gene: TRBD1
CDR3aa: CASSMTGGSETQYF

len: 15
abundance: -
v_gene: TRBV5-1
j_gene: TRBJ1-4
d_gene: -
CDR3aa: CASSQLQGTNEKLFF

len: 15
abundance: -
v_gene: TRBV19
j_gene: TRBJ2-7
d_gene: TRBD1
CDR3aa: CASSIGTGDIYEQYF

len: 15
abundance: -
v_gene: TRBV5-1
j_gene: TRBJ1-2
d_gene: TRBD1
CDR3aa: CASSYDRGYGYGYTF

len: 11
abundance: once
v_gene: TRBV23-1
j_gene: TRBJ2-2
d_gene: -
CDR3aa: CAVANTGELFF

len: 14
abundance: -
v_gene: TRBV5-4
j_gene: TRBJ1-1
d_gene: -
CDR3aa: CASSLGGGGTEAFF

len: 13
abundance: -
v_gene: TRBV30
j_gene: TRBJ2-5
d_gene: -
CDR3aa: CAWSKKGQETQYF

len: 14
abundance: -
v_gene: TRBV6-5
j_gene: TRBJ1-4
d_gene: TRBD1
CDR3aa: CASSLDRGREKLFF

len: 14
abundance: -
v_gene: TRBV2
j_gene: TRBJ1-2
d_gene: TRBD1
CDR3aa: CASSGTGGADGYTF

len: 16
abundance: few
v_gene: TRBV4-1
j_gene: TRBJ2-7
d_gene: -
CDR3aa: CASSQGREFSSYEQYF

len: 15
abundance: -
v_gene: TRBV2
j_gene: TRBJ1-6
d_gene: -
CDR3aa: CASRVDSYGSSPLHF

len: 15
abundance: -
v_gene: TRBV4-1
j_gene: TRBJ1-4
d_gene: -
CDR3aa: CASSEFLDSYEKLFF

len: 14
abundance: -
v_gene: TRBV7-2
j_gene: TRBJ1-2
d_gene: -
CDR3aa: CASSFETETGGYTF

len: 16
abundance: -
v_gene: TRBV6-1
j_gene: TRBJ2-7
d_gene: -
CDR3aa: CASSENPVGLNYEQYF

len: 16
abundance: -
v_gene: TRBV18
j_gene: TRBJ1-2
d_gene: TRBD1
CDR3aa: CASSPRPAQGRDGYTF

len: 15
abundance: -
v_gene: TRBV10-3
j_gene: TRBJ2-5
d_gene: -
CDR3aa: CAISVGSGGQETQYF

len: 14
abundance: few
v_gene: TRBV3-1/TRBV3-2
j_gene: TRBJ1-1
d_gene: -
CDR3aa: CASTVGGAGAEAFF

len: 16
abundance: -
v_gene: TRBV20-1
j_gene: TRBJ2-7
d_gene: -
CDR3aa: CSASIGGRGISYEQYF

len: 15
abundance: -
v_gene: TRBV5-4
j_gene: TRBJ2-7
d_gene: TRBD2
CDR3aa: CASSLTTSVNHEQYF

len: 18
abundance: -
v_gene: TRBV10-3
j_gene: TRBJ2-3
d_gene: TRBD2
CDR3aa: CAISVLAALGRGTDTQYF